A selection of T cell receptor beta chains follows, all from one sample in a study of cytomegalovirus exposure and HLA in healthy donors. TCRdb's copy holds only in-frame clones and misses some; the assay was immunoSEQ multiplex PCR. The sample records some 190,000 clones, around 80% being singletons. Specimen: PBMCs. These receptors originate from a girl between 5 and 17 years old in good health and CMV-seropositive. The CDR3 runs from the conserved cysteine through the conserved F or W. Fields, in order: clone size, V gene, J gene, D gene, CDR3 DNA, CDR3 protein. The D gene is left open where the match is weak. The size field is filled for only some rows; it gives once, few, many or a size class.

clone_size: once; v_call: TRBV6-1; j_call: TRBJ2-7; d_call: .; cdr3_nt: TGTGCCAGCAGTGTTATCGCCGGGGAATCCTACGAGCAGTACTTC; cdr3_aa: CASSVIAGESYEQYF
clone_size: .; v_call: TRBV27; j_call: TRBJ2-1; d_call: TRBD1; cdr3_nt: TGTGCCAGCAGTACCCCGGGGACAGTCTCCTACAATGAGCAGTTCTTC; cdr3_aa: CASSTPGTVSYNEQFF
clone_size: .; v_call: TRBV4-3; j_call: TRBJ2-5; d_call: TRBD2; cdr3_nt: TGCGCCAGCAGCCAAAGTGAACTAGCGGGAGGACGGGAGACCCAGTACTTC; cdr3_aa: CASSQSELAGGRETQYF
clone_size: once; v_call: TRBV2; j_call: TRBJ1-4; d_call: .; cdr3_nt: TGTGCCAGCAGTGTCGGGGGGGCAGGGGAAAAACTGTTTTTT; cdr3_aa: CASSVGGAGEKLFF
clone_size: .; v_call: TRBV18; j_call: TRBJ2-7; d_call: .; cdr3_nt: TGTGCCAGCTCACCACCGGGGGCTGGGGCGCGGGTCTACGAGCAGTACTTC; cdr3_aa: CASSPPGAGARVYEQYF
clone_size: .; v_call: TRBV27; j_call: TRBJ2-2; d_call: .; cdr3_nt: TGTGCCAGCAGTTTATCGGTTAGCGCGAACACCGGGGAGCTGTTTTTT; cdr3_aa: CASSLSVSANTGELFF
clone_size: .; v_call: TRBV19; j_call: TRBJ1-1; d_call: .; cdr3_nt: TGTGCCAGTAGTATTCGCTGGGGCTGGAACACTGAAGCTTTCTTT; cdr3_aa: CASSIRWGWNTEAFF
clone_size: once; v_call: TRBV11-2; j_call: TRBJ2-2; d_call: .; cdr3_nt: TGTGCCAGCAGCCTATTCTCACTCAGGGGTACCGGGGAGCTGTTTTTT; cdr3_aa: CASSLFSLRGTGELFF
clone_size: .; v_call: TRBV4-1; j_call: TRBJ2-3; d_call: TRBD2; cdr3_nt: TGCGCCAGCAGCCAAGTCGCGGGAGTGGGGGATACGCAGTATTTT; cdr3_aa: CASSQVAGVGDTQYF
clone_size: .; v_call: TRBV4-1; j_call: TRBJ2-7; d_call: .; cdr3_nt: TGCGCCAGCAGCCCGTCCGGGACTCCAAGCACCTACGAGCAGTACTTC; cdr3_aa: CASSPSGTPSTYEQYF
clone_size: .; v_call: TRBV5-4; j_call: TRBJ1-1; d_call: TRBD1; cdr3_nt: TGTGCCAGCAGCCCACCTCAGGGGGGCACTGAAGCTTTCTTT; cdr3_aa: CASSPPQGGTEAFF
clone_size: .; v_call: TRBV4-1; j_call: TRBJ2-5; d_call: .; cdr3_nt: TGCGCCAGCAGCCAAGCGGGGATGCAAGAGACCCAGTACTTC; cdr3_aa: CASSQAGMQETQYF
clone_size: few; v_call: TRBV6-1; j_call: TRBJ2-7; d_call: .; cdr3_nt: TGTGCCAGCAGTGATGCCGGGAGTTCTGGGTACGAGCAGTACTTC; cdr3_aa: CASSDAGSSGYEQYF
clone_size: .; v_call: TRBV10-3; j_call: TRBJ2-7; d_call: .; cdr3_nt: TGTGCCATCAGTAGCGGAACCCTCTCCTACGAGCAGTACTTC; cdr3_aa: CAISSGTLSYEQYF
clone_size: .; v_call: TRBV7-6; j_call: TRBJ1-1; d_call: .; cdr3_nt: TGTGCCAGCAGCTTACGAGGACAGTTGGACACTGAAGCTTTCTTT; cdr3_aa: CASSLRGQLDTEAFF
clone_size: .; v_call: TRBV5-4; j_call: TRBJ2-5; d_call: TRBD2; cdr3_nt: TGTGCCAGCAGCTTGGACCAGCGGGAGGGCCGAGAGACCCAGTACTTC; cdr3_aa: CASSLDQREGRETQYF
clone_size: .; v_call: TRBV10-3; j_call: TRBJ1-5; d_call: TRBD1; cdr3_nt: TGTGCCATTTCGCCTACAGGGGAAAATCAGCCCCAGCATTTT; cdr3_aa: CAISPTGENQPQHF
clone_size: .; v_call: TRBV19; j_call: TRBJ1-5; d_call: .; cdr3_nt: TGTGCCAGTAGCCCCGACACCTATCAGCCCCAGCATTTT; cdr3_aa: CASSPDTYQPQHF
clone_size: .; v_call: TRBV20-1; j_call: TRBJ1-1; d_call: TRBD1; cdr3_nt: TGCAGTGCTGTTCCGGGACAGAAAGCTTTCTTT; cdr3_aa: CSAVPGQKAFF
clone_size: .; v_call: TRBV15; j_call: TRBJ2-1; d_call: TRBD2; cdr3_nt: TGTGCCACCAGCAGAGGATTCGGGACTAGCGGGAAGAATGAGCAGTTCTTC; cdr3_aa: CATSRGFGTSGKNEQFF
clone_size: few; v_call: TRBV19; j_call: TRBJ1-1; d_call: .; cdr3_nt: TGTGCCAGTAGTAGCCACCGTGCGAGGAACACTGAAGCTTTCTTT; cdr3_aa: CASSSHRARNTEAFF
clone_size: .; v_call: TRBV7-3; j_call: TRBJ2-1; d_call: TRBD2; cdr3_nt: TGTGCCAGCAGCTTAAGGGCTAGCGGAACCTACAATGAGCAGTTCTTC; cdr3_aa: CASSLRASGTYNEQFF
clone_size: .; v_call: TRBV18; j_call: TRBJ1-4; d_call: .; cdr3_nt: TGTGCCAGCTCATTCAGTACTAATGAAAAACTGTTTTTT; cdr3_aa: CASSFSTNEKLFF
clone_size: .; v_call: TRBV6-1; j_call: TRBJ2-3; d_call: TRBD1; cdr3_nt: TGTGCCAGCAGTGAGGGACAGGGAAAGGGGACAGATACGCAGTATTTT; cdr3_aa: CASSEGQGKGTDTQYF
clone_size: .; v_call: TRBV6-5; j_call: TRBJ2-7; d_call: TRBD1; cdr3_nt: TGTGCCAGCAGTCTCAACAGGGGGCGGCAAGAGCAGTACTTC; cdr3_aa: CASSLNRGRQEQYF
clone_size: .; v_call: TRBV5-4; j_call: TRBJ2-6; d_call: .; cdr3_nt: TGTGCCAGCAGCTTGGGTCAGATTATTCTCTCTGGGGCCAACGTCCTGACTTTC; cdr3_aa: CASSLGQIILSGANVLTF
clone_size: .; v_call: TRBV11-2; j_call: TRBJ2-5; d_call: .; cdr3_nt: TGTGCCAGCAGCCAAAAACGCGTCGGGTTGGTAACCCCAGAGACCCAGTACTTC; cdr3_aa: CASSQKRVGLVTPETQYF
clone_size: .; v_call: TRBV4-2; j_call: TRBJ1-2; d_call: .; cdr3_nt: TGTGCCAGCAGCCAGGTTGCTCCGGGACTGCTTCCTAACTATGGCTACACCTTC; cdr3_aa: CASSQVAPGLLPNYGYTF
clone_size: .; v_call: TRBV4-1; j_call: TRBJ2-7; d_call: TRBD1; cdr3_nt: TGCGCCAGCAGCCTTCCGGGGACAGGGGAAACCTACGAGCAGTACTTC; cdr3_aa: CASSLPGTGETYEQYF
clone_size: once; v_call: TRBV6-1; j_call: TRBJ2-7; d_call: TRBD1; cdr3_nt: TGTGCCAGCAGCCACAGGGGCTACCTGCAAGAGCAGTACTTC; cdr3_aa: CASSHRGYLQEQYF
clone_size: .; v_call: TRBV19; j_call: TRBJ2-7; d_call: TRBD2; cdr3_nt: TGTGCCAGTAGTATAGTGGGGCTAGCGGACTACGAGCAGTACTTC; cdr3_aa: CASSIVGLADYEQYF
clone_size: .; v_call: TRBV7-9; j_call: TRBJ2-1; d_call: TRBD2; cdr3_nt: TGTGCCAGTCAATCAACTAGCGCGGCTGAGCAGTTCTTC; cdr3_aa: CASQSTSAAEQFF
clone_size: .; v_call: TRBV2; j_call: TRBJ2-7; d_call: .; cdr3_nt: TGTGCCAGCAGTGAAGACAGGCAGGGGAGCTCCTACGAGCAGTACTTC; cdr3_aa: CASSEDRQGSSYEQYF
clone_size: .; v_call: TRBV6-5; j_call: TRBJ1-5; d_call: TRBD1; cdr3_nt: TGTGCCAGCAGTTACTCCGGGACAGCAAATCAGCCCCAGCATTTT; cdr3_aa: CASSYSGTANQPQHF
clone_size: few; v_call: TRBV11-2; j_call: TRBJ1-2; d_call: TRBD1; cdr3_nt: TGTGCCAGCAGACCGGGACAGGGTTTAAGTGGCTACACCTTC; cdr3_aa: CASRPGQGLSGYTF
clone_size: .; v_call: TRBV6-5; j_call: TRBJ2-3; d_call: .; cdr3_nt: TGTGCCAGCAGTTACCGCGGGCGCAGCACAGATACGCAGTATTTT; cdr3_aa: CASSYRGRSTDTQYF
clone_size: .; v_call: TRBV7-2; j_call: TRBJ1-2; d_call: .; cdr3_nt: TGTGCCAGCAGCTTAGAAGGTCTAGCTAACTATGGCTACACCTTC; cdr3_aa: CASSLEGLANYGYTF
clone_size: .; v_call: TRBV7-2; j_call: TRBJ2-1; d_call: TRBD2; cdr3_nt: TGTGCCAGCAGCCCCCGACTAGCGGGGAACAATGAGCAGTTCTTC; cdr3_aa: CASSPRLAGNNEQFF
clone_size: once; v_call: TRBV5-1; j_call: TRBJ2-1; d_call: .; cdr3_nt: TGCGCCAGCAGCTTGTGGGCTAGCGCTTACAATGAGCAGTTCTTC; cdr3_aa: CASSLWASAYNEQFF
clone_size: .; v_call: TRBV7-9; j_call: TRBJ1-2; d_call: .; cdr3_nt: TGTGCCAGCAGCCCGGGGGACGGCTACACCTTC; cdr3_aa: CASSPGDGYTF
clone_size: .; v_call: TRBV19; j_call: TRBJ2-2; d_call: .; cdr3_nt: TGTGCCAGTAAACGTCGCAGCAGAGGCACCGGGGAGCTGTTTTTT; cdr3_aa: CASKRRSRGTGELFF
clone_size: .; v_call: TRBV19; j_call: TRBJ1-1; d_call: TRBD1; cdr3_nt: TGTGCCAGTAACTCAGGGGGAAACACTGAAGCTTTCTTT; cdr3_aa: CASNSGGNTEAFF
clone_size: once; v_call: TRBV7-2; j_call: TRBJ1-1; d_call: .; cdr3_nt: TGTGCCAGCAGCCGACAGGAAAACACTGAAGCTTTCTTT; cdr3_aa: CASSRQENTEAFF
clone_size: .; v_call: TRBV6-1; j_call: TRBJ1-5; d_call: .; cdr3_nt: TGTGCCAGCAGTGAATCCCGAGATCAGCCCCAGCATTTT; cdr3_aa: CASSESRDQPQHF
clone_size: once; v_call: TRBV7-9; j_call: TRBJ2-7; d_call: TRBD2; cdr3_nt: TGTGCCAGCAGCCTGACTAGCGGGAGGGACTCCTACGAGCAGTACTTC; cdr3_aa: CASSLTSGRDSYEQYF
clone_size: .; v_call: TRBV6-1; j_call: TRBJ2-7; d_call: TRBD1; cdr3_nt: TGTGCCAGCAGTTCCGGGACAGGGACCCTGTACGAGCAGTACTTC; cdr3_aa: CASSSGTGTLYEQYF
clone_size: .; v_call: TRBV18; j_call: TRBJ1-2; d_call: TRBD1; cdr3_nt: TGTGCCAGCTCACCCGCTTCTTCCGGGACAGCCAACTATGGCTACACCTTC; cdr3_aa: CASSPASSGTANYGYTF
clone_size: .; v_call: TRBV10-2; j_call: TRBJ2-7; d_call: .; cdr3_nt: TGCGCCAGCAGTGAGCCCCGGGAAGGCTACGAGCAGTACTTC; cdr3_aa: CASSEPREGYEQYF
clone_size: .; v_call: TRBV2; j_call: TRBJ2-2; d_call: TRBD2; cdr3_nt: TGTGCCAGCAGTCCTATCTCTAGCGGAATCCACACCGGGGAGCTGTTTTTT; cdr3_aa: CASSPISSGIHTGELFF
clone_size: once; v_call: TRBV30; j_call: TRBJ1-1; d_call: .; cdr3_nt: TGTGCCTGTTCTGGGAGGACTGAAGCTTTCTTT; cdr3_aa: CACSGRTEAFF